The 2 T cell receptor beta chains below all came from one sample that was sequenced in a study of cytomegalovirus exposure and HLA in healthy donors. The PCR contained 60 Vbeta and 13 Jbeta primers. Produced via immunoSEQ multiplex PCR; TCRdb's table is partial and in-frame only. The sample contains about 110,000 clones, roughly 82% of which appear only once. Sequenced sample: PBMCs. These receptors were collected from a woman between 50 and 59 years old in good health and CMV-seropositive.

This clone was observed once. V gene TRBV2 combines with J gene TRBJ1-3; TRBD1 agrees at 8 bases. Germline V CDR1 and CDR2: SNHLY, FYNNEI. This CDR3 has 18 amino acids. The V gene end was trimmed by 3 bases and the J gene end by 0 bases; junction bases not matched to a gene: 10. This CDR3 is CASSEDREIGSSGNTIYF. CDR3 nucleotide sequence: TGTGCCAGCAGTGAGGACAGGGAAATAGGAAGCTCTGGAAACACCATATATTTT.

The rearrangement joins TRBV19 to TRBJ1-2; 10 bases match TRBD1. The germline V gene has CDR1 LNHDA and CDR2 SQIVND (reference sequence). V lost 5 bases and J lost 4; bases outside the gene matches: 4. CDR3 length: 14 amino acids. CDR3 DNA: TGTGCCAGTAGTCGGGGGGACAGGGGCTATGGCTACACCTTC. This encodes CASSRGDRGYGYTF.